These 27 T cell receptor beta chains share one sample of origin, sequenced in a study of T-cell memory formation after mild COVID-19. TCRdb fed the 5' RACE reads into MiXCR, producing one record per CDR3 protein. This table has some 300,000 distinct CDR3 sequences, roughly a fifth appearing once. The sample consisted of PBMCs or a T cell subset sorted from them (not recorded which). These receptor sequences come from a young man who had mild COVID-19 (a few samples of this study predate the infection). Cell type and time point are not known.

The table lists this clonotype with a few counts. DNA of the CDR3: TGTGCCAGCAGTTTTTCGGGACCTGGAAACACCATATATTTT. Translated: CASSFSGPGNTIYF. The chain links TRBV12-3 or TRBV12-4 to TRBJ1-3; maybe TRBD1 (5 bases). This CDR3 has 14 residues. Trimming pared 3 bases from V and 2 bases from J, leaving 8 bases between.

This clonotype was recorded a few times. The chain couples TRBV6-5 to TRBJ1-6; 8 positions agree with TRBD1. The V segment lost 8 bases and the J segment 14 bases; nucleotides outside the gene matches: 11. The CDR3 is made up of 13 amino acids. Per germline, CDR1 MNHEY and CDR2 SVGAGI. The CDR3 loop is CASWRTGSFSLHF. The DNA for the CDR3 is TGTGCCAGCTGGAGGACAGGGAGTTTTTCCCTCCACTTT.

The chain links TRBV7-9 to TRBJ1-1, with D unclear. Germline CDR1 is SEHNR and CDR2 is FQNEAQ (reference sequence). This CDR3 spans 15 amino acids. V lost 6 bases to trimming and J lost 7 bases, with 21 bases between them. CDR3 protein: CASSTLTDRGVEAFF. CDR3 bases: TGTGCCAGCAGTACGTTGACCGACCGCGGGGTTGAAGCTTTCTTT.

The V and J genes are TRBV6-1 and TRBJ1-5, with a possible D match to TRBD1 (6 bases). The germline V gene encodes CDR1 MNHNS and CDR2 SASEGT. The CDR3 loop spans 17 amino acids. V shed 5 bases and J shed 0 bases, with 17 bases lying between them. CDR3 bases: TGTGCCAGCAGTTCTACAGGGATGGTCTTTAGCAATCAGCCCCAGCATTTT. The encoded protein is CASSSTGMVFSNQPQHF.

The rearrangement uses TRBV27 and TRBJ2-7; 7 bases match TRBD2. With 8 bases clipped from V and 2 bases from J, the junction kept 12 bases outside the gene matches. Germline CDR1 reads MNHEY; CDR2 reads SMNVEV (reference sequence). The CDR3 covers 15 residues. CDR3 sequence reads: CASRGRGSWPYEQYF. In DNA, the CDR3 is TGTGCCAGCCGGGGGAGGGGATCCTGGCCCTACGAGCAGTACTTC.

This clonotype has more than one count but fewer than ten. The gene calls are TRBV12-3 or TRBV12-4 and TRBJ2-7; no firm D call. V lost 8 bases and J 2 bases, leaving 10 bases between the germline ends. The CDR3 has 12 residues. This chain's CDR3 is CASSGSPYEQYV. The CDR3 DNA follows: TGTGCCAGCTCAGGATCCCCCTACGAGCAGTACGTC.

The CDR3 DNA reads as TGTGCCAGCTCATTTGCTGGAGAGAACACTGAAGCTTTCTTT. Protein sequence: CASSFAGENTEAFF. The rearrangement joins TRBV18 to TRBJ1-1, with D unclear. Trimming left V 5 bases short and J 1 base short, with 11 bases between. This CDR3 has 14 amino acids. Per the germline V gene, CDR1 is KGHSH and CDR2 is LQKENI.

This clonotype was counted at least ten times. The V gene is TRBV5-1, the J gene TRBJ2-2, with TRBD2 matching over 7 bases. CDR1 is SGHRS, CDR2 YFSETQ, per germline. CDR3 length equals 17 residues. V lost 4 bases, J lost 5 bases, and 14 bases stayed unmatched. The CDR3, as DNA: TGCGCCAGCAGCCGCTCTCTAAGCGGGGCAGGGACCGGGGAGCTGTTTTTT. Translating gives CASSRSLSGAGTGELFF. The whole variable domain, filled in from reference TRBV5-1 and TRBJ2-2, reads KAGVTQTPRYLIKTRGQQVTLSCSPISGHRSVSWYQQTPGQGLQFLFEYFSETQRNKGNFPGRFSGRQFSNSRSEMNVSTLELGDSALYLCASSRSLSGAGTGELFFGEGSRLTVL.

In DNA form, the CDR3 reads TGTGCCACCAGTGACGCCTCCGGGACAGGGGGCTGGACTGAGCAGTTCTTC. Protein sequence: CATSDASGTGGWTEQFF. The J gene is TRBJ2-1, the V gene TRBV24-1; 12 nucleotides match TRBD1. J lost 9 bases, V lost 4 bases, and 12 bases had no gene match. The germline V gene has CDR1 KGHDR and CDR2 SFDVKD. This CDR3 contains 17 residues.

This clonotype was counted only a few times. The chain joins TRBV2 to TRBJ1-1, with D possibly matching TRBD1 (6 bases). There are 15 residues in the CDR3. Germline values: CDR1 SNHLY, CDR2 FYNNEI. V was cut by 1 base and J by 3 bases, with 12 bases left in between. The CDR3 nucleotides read TGTGCCAGCAGTGAAGGGGGGGCAGGATACACTGAAGCTTTCTTT. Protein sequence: CASSEGGAGYTEAFF.

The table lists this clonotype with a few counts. The CDR3 DNA sequence: TGTGCCTGTGGGACGGGCAATCAGCCCCAGCATTTT. This translates into CACGTGNQPQHF. The chain is built from TRBV30 and TRBJ1-5; D perhaps matches TRBD1 (5 bases). This CDR3 is 12 amino acids long. Germline-derived CDR1 and CDR2 are GTSNPN and SVGIG (reference sequence). V lost 6 bases to trimming and J lost 2 bases, with 8 bases between them.

In DNA, the CDR3 is TGTGCCAGCAGCCAAGATTTCGGTGAGCAGTTCTTC. Its translation: CASSQDFGEQFF. This rearrangement joins TRBV3-1 to TRBJ2-1; D remains ambiguous. Germline-derived CDR1 and CDR2 are LGHDT and YNNKEL (reference sequence). The CDR3 has 12 amino acids. With 0 bases removed from V and 9 bases from J, the gap between germline ends came to 6 bases.

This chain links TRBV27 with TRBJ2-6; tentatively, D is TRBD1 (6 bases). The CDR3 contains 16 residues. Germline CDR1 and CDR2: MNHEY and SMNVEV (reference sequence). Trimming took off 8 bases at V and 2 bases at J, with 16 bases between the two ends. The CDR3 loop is CASGWTDRAGANVLTF. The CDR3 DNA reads TGTGCCAGCGGTTGGACAGATCGGGCTGGGGCCAACGTCCTGACTTTC.

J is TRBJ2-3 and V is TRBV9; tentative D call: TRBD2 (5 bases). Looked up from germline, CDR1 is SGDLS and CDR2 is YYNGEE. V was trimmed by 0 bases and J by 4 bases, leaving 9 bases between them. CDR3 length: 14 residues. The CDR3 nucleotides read TGTGCCAGCAGCGTAGGTACTAGATCAGATACGCAGTATTTT. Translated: CASSVGTRSDTQYF.

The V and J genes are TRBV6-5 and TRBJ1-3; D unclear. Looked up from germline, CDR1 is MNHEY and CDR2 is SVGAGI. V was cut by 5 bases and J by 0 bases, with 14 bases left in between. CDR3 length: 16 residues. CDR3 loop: CASSLRTEASGNTIYF. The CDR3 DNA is TGTGCCAGCAGTCTTCGGACGGAGGCCTCTGGAAACACCATATATTTT.

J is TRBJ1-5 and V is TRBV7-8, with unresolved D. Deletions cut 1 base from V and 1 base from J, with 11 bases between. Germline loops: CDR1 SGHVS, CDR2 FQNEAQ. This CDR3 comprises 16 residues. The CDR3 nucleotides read TGTGCCAGCAGCTTAGGGCCAGGTCGGAGCAATCAGCCCCAGCATTTT. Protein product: CASSLGPGRSNQPQHF. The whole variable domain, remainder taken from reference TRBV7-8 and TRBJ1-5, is GAGVSQSPRYKVAKRGQDVALRCDPISGHVSLFWYQQALGQGPEFLTYFQNEAQLDKSGLPSDRFFAERPEGSVSTLKIQRTQQEDSAVYLCASSLGPGRSNQPQHFGDGTRLSIL.

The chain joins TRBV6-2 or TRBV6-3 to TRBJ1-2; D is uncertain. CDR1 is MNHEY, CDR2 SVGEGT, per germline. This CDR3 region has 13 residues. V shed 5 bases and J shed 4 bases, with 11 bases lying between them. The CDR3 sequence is CASSEAFGYGYTF. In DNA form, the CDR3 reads TGTGCCAGCAGTGAGGCATTCGGCTATGGCTACACCTTC.

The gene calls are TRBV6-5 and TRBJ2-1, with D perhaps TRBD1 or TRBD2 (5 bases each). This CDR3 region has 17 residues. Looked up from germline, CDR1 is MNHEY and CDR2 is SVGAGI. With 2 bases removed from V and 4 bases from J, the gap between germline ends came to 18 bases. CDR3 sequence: CASSYGGFGRRYNEQFF. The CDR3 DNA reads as TGTGCCAGCAGTTACGGGGGTTTTGGACGGAGGTACAATGAGCAGTTCTTC.

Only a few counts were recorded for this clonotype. DNA for the CDR3: TGTGCCAGCAGCTCGAGCTTCAGGGGCACTGAAGCTTTCTTT. The encoded protein is CASSSSFRGTEAFF. The rearrangement links TRBV7-9 to TRBJ1-1; a weak D match, TRBD1 (6 bases). Germline V gene data show CDR1 as SEHNR and CDR2 as FQNEAQ (reference sequence). The CDR3 is made up of 14 amino acids. Trimming took 4 bases from V and 4 from J, leaving 13 bases between them.

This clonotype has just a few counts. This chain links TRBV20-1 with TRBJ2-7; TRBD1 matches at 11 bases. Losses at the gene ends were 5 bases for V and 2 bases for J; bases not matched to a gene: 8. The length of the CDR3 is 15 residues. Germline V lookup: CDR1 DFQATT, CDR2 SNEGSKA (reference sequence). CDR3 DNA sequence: TGCAGTGCTCGTCGTGGGACAGGGGGTACCTACGAGCAGTACTTC. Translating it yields CSARRGTGGTYEQYF.

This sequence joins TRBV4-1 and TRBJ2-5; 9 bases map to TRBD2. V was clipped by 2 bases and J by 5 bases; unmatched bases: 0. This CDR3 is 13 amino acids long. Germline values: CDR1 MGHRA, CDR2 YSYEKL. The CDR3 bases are TGCGCCAGCAGCCAACTAGCGGGGGAGACCCAGTACTTC. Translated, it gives CASSQLAGETQYF.

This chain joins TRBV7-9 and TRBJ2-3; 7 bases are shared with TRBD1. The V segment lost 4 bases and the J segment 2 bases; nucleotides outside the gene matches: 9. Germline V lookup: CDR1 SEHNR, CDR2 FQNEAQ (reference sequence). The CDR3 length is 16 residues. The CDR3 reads CASSSEGGKPTDTQYF. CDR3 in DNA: TGTGCCAGCAGCTCTGAAGGGGGCAAGCCCACAGATACGCAGTATTTT.

The CDR3 bases are TGTGCCAGCATCGTAGACAGCCAGGAGACCCAGTACTTC. Protein sequence: CASIVDSQETQYF. The chain carries TRBV5-5 and TRBJ2-5, with D perhaps TRBD1 (5 bases). The CDR3 is 13 residues long. The V and J ends lost 6 bases and 5 bases respectively, with 14 bases between them. Per the germline V gene, CDR1 is SGHKS and CDR2 is YYEKEE (reference sequence).

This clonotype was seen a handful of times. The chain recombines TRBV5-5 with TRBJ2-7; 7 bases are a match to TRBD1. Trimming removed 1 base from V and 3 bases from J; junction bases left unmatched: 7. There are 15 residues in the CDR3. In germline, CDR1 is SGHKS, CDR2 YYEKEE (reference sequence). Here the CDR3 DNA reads TGTGCCAGCAGCTTGAGGGGACAGATAAGCTACGAGCAGTACGTC. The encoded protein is CASSLRGQISYEQYV.

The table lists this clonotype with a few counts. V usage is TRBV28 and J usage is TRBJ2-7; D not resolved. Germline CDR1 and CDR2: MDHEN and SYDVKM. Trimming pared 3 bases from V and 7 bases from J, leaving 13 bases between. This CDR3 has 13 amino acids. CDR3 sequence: CASSLSPSREQYF. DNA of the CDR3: TGTGCCAGCAGTTTGTCTCCAAGTAGAGAGCAGTACTTC. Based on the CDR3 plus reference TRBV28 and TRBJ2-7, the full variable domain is DVKVTQSSRYLVKRTGEKVFLECVQDMDHENMFWYRQDPGLGLRLIYFSYDVKMKEKGDIPEGYSVSREKKERFSLILESASTNQTSMYLCASSLSPSREQYFGPGTRLTVT.

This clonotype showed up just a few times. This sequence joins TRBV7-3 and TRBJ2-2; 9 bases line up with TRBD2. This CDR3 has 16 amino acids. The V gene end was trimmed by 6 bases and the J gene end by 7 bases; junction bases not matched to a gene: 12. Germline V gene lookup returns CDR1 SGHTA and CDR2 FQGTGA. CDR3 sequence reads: CASSSRAGGPVGELFF. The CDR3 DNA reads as TGTGCCAGCAGTTCCCGTGCGGGGGGGCCCGTCGGGGAGCTGTTTTTT.

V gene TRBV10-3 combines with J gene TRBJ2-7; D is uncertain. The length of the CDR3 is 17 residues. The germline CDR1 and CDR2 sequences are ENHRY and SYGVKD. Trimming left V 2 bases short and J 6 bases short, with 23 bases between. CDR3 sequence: CAISEQTLSTFSGEQYF. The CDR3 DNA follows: TGTGCCATCAGTGAGCAGACTCTCTCCACATTCTCTGGCGAGCAGTACTTC.